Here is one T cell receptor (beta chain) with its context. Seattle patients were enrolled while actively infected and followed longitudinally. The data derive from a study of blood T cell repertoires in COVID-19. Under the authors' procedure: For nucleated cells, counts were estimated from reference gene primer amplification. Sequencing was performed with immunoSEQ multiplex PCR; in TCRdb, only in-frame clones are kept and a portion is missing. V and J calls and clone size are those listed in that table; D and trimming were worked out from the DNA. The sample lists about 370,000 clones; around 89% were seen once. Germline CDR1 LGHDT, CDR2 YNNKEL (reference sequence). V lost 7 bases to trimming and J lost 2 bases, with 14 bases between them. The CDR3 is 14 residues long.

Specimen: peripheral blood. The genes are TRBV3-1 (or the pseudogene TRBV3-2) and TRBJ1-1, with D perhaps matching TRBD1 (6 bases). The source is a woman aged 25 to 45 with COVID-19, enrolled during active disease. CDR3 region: CASNRQGTNTEAFF. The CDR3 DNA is TGTGCCAGCAACCGCCAGGGGACCAACACTGAAGCTTTCTTT.